This T cell receptor (beta chain) was identified during a study of cytomegalovirus exposure and HLA in healthy donors. Study as a whole: The 95 to 150 validation repertoires were produced on the same platform as the 650 or so repertoires of the first cohort. This was reported in a later analysis. Whole-study findings and limits: The study labeled fewer than 200 TCR beta chains cytomegalovirus-associated.

Profiling relied on immunoSEQ multiplex PCR, and the TCRdb table lists in-frame clones only, not all of them. Of fewer than 250,000 clones in the sample, over 75% were seen once. The V gene lost 5 bases and the J gene lost 3 bases, with 8 bases spanning the gap. The CDR3 runs 12 residues. Germline V gives CDR1 SEHNR, CDR2 FQNEAQ (reference sequence). Details on this clone: Its target is not known. This CDR3 is also generated by other DNA sequences in the sample.

The chain couples TRBV7-9 to TRBJ2-7; a weak D match, TRBD2 (5 bases). Sequenced material: PBMCs. The TCR comes from a young woman in good health and CMV-seropositive. The CDR3 DNA reads TGTGCCAGCAGCCGAGGAGGCTACGAGCAGTACTTC. Encoded protein: CASSRGGYEQYF.